This TCR beta chain was identified during a study of human T cells and chemical hapten exposure. Across the whole study: The study lasted roughly 26 weeks, and patients were dosed weekly with diphenylcyclopropenone on the scalp throughout. A patient group, mainly female, showed alopecia areata, totalis or universalis.

This clonotype has just a few counts. Germline CDR1 and CDR2: SEHNR and FQNEAQ (reference sequence). This CDR3 spans 14 amino acids. V was shortened by 5 bases and J by 5 bases, with 15 bases between the two germline ends. Described time point: patch test 3, about 24 weeks after DPC sensitization. Indicated treatment: therapeutic diphenylcyclopropenone sensitization with weekly scalp DPC. Individual cDNA molecules each carried unique molecular identifiers attached by the library. TCRdb ran MiXCR on the RACE reads and lists one entry per CDR3 protein. The data contain just under 65,000 distinct CDR3 sequences, 11% of them singletons.

The V call is TRBV7-9, the J call TRBJ2-5, with D possibly matching TRBD2 (6 bases). Material: whole blood, obtained in connection with sensitization to the hapten diphenylcyclopropenone (DPC). The receptor was isolated from a woman in her 30s with alopecia areata. Some clones in this sample may be carry-over from other donors' samples. CDR3 loop: CASSPRWGEETQYF. CDR3 DNA sequence: TGTGCCAGCAGCCCGAGGTGGGGGGAGGAGACCCAGTACTTC.